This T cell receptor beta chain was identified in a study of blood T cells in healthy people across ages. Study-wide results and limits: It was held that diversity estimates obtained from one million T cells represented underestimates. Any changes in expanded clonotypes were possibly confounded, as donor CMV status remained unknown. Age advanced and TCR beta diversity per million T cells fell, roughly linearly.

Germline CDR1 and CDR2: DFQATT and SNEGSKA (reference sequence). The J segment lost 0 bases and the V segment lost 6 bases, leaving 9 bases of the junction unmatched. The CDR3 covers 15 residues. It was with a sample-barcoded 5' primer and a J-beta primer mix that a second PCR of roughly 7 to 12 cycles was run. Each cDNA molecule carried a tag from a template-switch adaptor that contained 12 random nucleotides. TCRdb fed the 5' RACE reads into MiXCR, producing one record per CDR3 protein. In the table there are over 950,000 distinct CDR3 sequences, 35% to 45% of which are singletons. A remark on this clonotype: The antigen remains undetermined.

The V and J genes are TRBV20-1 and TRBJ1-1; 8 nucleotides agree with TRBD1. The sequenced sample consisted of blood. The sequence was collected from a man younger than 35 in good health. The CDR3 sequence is CSARRDRIVNTEAFF. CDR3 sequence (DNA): TGCAGTGCGCGTCGGGACAGGATAGTGAACACTGAAGCTTTCTTT.